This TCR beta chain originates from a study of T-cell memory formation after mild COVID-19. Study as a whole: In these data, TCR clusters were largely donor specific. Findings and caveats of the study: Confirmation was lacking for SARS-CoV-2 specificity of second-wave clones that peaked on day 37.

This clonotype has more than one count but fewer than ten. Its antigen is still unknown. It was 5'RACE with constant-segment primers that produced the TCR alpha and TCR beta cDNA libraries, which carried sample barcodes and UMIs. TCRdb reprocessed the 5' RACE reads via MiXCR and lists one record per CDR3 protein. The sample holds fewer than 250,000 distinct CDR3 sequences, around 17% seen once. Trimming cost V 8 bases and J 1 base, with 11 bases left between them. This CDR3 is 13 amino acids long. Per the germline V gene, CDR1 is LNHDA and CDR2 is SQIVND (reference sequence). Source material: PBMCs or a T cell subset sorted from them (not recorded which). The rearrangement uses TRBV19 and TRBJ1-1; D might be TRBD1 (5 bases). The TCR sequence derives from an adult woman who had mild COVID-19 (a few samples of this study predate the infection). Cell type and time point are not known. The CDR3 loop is CASGGQGNTEAFF. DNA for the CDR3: TGTGCCAGTGGTGGGCAGGGGAACACTGAAGCTTTCTTT.